This T cell receptor (beta chain) derives from a study of memory CD4+ T cells and cytomegalovirus serostatus. Comment on this clone: The antigen remains unidentified.

The CDR3 is 14 amino acids. V was clipped by 3 bases and J by 13 bases, with 21 bases between them. Germline values: CDR1 LNHDA, CDR2 SQIVND (reference sequence). The sort gate was single viable CD3+CD4+CD8-CD45RO+ cells for memory CD4+ T cells. CMV serostatus came from serum IgG against pp150, pp28, p38, p52. In the original workflow: After removing out-of-frame reads, 2 million to 2.5 million distinct TCRbeta sequences remained. Produced via immunoSEQ multiplex PCR; TCRdb's table is partial and in-frame only. D and trimming come from the DNA, and the V and J calls and clone size come from that table. Found here are around 40,000 clones, around three quarters of them singletons; the top ten hold around 0.77%. Notes on the study in general: About 40% of the roughly 160 known CMV-associated TCRbeta sequences appeared in CD4+ memory. A US-trained random forest predicted CMV serostatus with median AUC around 0.91.

The source of this sequence is an adult in good health and CMV-seronegative. The V gene is TRBV19, the J gene TRBJ1-2, with D unclear. Sequenced: memory CD4+ T cells from blood. The CDR3 loop reads CASSIRGGSLGSTF. The CDR3 bases are TGTGCCAGTAGTATCCGAGGAGGCTCTCTTGGAAGCACCTTC.